The 14 T cell receptor beta chains below come from one sample, sequenced in a study of naive and memory T cell subsets. The SP2 primer and nested alpha and beta constant region primers amplified ligated cDNA in four rounds. One entry per CDR3 protein, called by TCRdb with MiXCR from the UMI-ligation and nested PCR reads. The sample has around 30,000 distinct CDR3 sequences, about 6.2% seen once; the top ten hold roughly 3.2%. The treatment was: skin biopsy from PPD injection site in Mantoux-positive individual. TCR cDNA received a 3' ligated oligonucleotide that carried a UMI. The sample consisted of skin, taken from a tuberculin skin test site. The receptor source for this set is an adult in good health.

The CDR3 DNA follows: TGTGCCAGCAGCCAAGAAGTTAGCGGACACACAGATACGCAGTATTTT. Its protein product is CASSQEVSGHTDTQYF. The V call is TRBV4-2, the J call TRBJ2-3; tentative D call: TRBD2 (6 bases). Germline CDR1 and CDR2: LGHNA and YNFKEQ. V was trimmed by 0 bases and J by 2 bases, leaving 12 bases between them. This CDR3 comprises 16 residues.

This clonotype was counted at least ten times. The chain links TRBV12-3 or TRBV12-4 to TRBJ2-2; D ambiguous. Between the trimmed V and J ends, which lost 4 bases and 1 base, there was a span of 10 bases. The length of the CDR3 is 15 residues. The CDR3 DNA reads as TGTGCCAGCAGTTCGGTGTCGGTGAACACCGGGGAGCTGTTTTTT. Its protein is CASSSVSVNTGELFF.

V usage is TRBV2 and J usage is TRBJ2-5, with a tentative D call TRBD2 (5 bases). The CDR3 length is 11 residues. Germline lookup yields CDR1 SNHLY and CDR2 FYNNEI. V lost 8 bases and J 5 bases, leaving 9 bases between the germline ends. CDR3 nucleotides: TGTGCCAGCGGCGGGCGGGAGACCCAGTACTTC. Its translation: CASGGRETQYF.

Comments on this clonotype: One end of the junction varies from germline; a read error may be responsible. This chain links TRBV14 with TRBJ1-2; tentative D call: TRBD1 (5 bases). This CDR3 region has 13 residues. The germline V gene encodes CDR1 SGHDN and CDR2 FVKESK. CDR3 loop: CASSPGGAYGDTF. In DNA, the CDR3 is TGTGCCAGCAGCCCGGGCGGGGCTTATGGCGACACCTTC. Together with reference TRBV14 and TRBJ1-2, the CDR3 gives the full variable domain: EAGVTQFPSHSVIEKGQTVTLRCDPISGHDNLYWYRRVMGKEIKFLLHFVKESKQDESGMPNNRFLAERTGGTYSTLKVQPAELEDSGVYFCASSPGGAYGDTFGSGTRLTVV.

The sample holds many counts of this clonotype. The chain employs TRBV29-1 and TRBJ1-1; D is undetermined. Germline V gives CDR1 SQVTM, CDR2 ANQGSEA. This CDR3 contains 12 residues. Trimming removed 5 bases from V and 3 bases from J, with 10 bases in between. The CDR3 reads CSVSIRDTEAFF. As DNA, the CDR3 is TGCAGCGTTTCCATTAGGGACACTGAAGCTTTCTTT.

Only a few counts were recorded for this clonotype. This rearrangement joins TRBV4-1 to TRBJ1-4; no reliable D call. Germline V gene sequence: CDR1 MGHRA, CDR2 YSYEKL. The CDR3 covers 14 residues. V was trimmed by 3 bases and J by 12 bases, leaving 17 bases between them. The CDR3 DNA sequence: TGCGCCAGCAGCCACGGCGGGCTACCCCTCGAACTGTTTTTT. Residues: CASSHGGLPLELFF.

The table lists this clonotype with many counts. This chain joins TRBV19 and TRBJ1-1; D is undetermined. Germline-derived CDR1 and CDR2 are LNHDA and SQIVND (reference sequence). This CDR3 has 14 amino acids. V lost 3 bases and J lost 0, with 8 bases in between. The CDR3 bases are TGTGCCAGTAGTATTGGGGTTTTGAACACTGAAGCTTTCTTT. Protein product: CASSIGVLNTEAFF.

By sample fraction, this clonotype is medium-sized. V and J are TRBV12-3 or TRBV12-4 and TRBJ2-2; 7 bases align to TRBD1. The ends lost 6 bases at V and 0 bases at J; junction bases unmatched: 7. There are 16 residues in the CDR3. CDR3 sequence: CASRGTAYSNTGELFF. CDR3 DNA: TGTGCCAGCAGAGGGACAGCGTACTCGAACACCGGGGAGCTGTTTTTT.

The sample holds many counts of this clonotype. The chain links TRBV25-1 to TRBJ2-7; TRBD2 matches 7 bases. CDR1 is MGHDK and CDR2 is SYGVNS in the germline V gene. J lost 1 base, V lost 4 bases, and 4 bases had no gene match. The CDR3 covers 14 residues. CDR3 amino acids: CASSGASGSYEQYF. Here the CDR3 DNA reads TGTGCCAGCAGTGGGGCTAGCGGTTCCTACGAGCAGTACTTC.

This clonotype was recorded a few times. V is TRBV7-9 and J is TRBJ1-5; TRBD1 might be the D (5 bases). This CDR3 contains 15 residues. CDR1 and CDR2 from the germline V gene are SEHNR and FQNEAQ (reference sequence). Between the trimmed V and J ends, which lost 5 bases and 7 bases, there was a span of 18 bases. The CDR3 DNA reads TGTGCCAGCAGCAGTCGCTCAGGGAAGGAACAGCCCCAGCATTTT. It specifies CASSSRSGKEQPQHF.

This clonotype was seen repeatedly, ten times or more. This chain connects TRBV11-2 to TRBJ2-2, with D possibly matching TRBD1 (6 bases). Trimming removed 5 bases at V and 8 bases at J, with 12 bases between. CDR3 size: 13 residues. CDR1 is SGHAT, CDR2 FQNNGV, per germline. CDR3 in DNA: TGTGCCAGCAGCCCCGACAGGCCTGGGGAGCTGTTTTTT. This codes for CASSPDRPGELFF.

In this sample, this clonotype turned up many times. The chain joins TRBV2 to TRBJ2-6; no reliable D call. Germline values: CDR1 SNHLY, CDR2 FYNNEI. The length of the CDR3 is 15 residues. Deletions cut 7 bases from V and 0 bases from J, with 10 bases between. In DNA form, the CDR3 reads TGTGCCAGCACTGCTTGGCTCTCTGGGGCCAACGTCCTGACTTTC. This codes for CASTAWLSGANVLTF.

Here the CDR3 reads CASSTGGRIKETQYF. The CDR3 bases are TGTGCCAGCAGTACCGGGGGGCGGATTAAAGAGACCCAGTACTTC. V gene TRBV12-3 or TRBV12-4 combines with J gene TRBJ2-5; D may be TRBD2 (7 bases). The length of the CDR3 is 15 residues. The V and J ends lost 5 bases and 3 bases respectively, with 16 bases between them.

The rearrangement joins TRBV12-3 or TRBV12-4 to TRBJ2-5, with 10 bases fitting TRBD2. The CDR3 is 14 residues long. Germline trimming cut 6 bases from V and 3 bases from J; bases unmatched to any gene: 4. CDR3 bases: TGTGCCAGCAGCCCCGGGACTAGCGAAGAGACCCAGTACTTC. It is translated as CASSPGTSEETQYF.